The clone carrying this T cell receptor beta chain was counted between two and nine times. Its target is not known. The V and J ends lost 6 bases and 6 bases, in that order; junction bases with no gene match: 8. This CDR3 has 15 residues. The germline CDR1 and CDR2 sequences are MNHEY and SVGAGI. This PCR relied on a set of 60 Vbeta primers and 13 Jbeta primers. TCRdb's table, derived via immunoSEQ multiplex PCR, lists solely in-frame clones and lacks some. Here the sample spans about 160,000 clones, around two thirds being singletons. The record originates from a study of cytomegalovirus exposure and HLA in healthy donors. General observations from the study: Researchers reported in a later analysis that common viral pathogens appeared linked to several top clusters. Earlier analysis yielded a pattern in which most TCR beta V segments were productive about 90% or about 30% of the time. Researchers counted some 150 TCR beta chains as cytomegalovirus-associated.

This receptor was identified in a man between 50 and 59 years old in good health and CMV-seronegative. The chain joins TRBV6-5 to TRBJ2-1; 10 bases align to TRBD1. The sequencing input was PBMCs. CDR3 residues: CASSLDRGKFNEQFF. The DNA of the CDR3 is TGTGCCAGCAGCCTGGACAGGGGGAAGTTCAATGAGCAGTTCTTC.